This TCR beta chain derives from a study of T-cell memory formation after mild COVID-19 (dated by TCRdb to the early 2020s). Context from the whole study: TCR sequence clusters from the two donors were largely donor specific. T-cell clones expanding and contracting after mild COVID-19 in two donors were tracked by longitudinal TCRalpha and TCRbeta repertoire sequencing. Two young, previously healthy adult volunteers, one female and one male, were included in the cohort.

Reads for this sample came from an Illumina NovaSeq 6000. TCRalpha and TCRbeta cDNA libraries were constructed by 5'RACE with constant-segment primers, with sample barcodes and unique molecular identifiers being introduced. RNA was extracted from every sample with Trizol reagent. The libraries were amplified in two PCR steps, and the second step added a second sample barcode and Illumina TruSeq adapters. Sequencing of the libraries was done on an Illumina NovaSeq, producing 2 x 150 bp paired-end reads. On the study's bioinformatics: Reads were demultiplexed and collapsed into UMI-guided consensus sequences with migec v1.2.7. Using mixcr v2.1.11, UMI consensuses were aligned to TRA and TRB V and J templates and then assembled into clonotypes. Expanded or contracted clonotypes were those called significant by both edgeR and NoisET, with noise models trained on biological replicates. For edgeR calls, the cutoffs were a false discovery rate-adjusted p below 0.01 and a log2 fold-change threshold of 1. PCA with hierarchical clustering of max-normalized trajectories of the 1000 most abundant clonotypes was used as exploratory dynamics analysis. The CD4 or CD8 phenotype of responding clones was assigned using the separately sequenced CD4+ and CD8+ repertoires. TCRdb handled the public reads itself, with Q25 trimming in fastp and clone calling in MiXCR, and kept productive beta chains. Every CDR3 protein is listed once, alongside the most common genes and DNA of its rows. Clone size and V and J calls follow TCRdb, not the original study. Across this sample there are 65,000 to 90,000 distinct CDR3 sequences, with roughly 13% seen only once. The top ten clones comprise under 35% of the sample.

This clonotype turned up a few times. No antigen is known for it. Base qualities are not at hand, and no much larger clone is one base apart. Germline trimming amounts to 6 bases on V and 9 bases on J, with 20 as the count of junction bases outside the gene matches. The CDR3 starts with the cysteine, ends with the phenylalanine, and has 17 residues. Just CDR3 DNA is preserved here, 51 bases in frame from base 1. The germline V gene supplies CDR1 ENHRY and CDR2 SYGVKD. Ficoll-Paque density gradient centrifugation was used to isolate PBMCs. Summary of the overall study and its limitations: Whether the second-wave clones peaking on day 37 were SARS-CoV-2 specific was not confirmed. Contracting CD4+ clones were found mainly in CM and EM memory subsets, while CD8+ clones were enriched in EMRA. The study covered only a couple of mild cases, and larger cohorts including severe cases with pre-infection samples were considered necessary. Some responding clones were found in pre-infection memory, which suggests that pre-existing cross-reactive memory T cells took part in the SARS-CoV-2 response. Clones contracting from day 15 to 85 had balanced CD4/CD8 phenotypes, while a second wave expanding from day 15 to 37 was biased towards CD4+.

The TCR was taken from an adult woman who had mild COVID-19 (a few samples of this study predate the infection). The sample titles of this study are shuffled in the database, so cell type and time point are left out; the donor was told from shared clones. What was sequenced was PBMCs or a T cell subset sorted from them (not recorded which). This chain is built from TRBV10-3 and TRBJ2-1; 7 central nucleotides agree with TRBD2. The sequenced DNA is TGTGCCATCAGGAATGACTTCATACAGGCGGGAGCGGTTGAGCAGTTCTTC. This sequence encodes CAIRNDFIQAGAVEQFF.